The entry below describes one T cell receptor beta chain. Only in-frame clones appear in the TCRdb table, and some are missing; sequencing was by immunoSEQ multiplex PCR. The data show 240,000 or so clones, with roughly 90% seen just once and approximately 9.5% held by the top ten. Germline loops: CDR1 MNHEY, CDR2 SMNVEV (reference sequence). The CDR3 runs to 15 residues. V shed 8 bases, J shed 4 bases, and the junction held 9 bases outside the gene matches. This sample is part of a study of blood T cell repertoires in COVID-19. Study background: Samples of COVID-19 (acute and convalescent) were obtained from the United States, Italy and Spain. Nucleic acid was either cDNA or gDNA, and it came from T cells, B-cell-depleted T cells, or PBMCs.

Assignment of participants to cohorts was predicated upon participant-reported clinical history. Recovered participants had two consecutive negative NP/OP PCR tests, healthcare professional clearance, or symptom resolution. J is TRBJ1-5 and V is TRBV27, with 9 bases aligning to TRBD1. The sequenced sample consisted of PBMCs or T cells enriched from blood (not recorded which). This TCR derives from a man between 40 and 49 years old who had recovered from COVID-19. This CDR3 reads CASSLGTGLNQPQHF. CDR3 DNA sequence: TGTGCCAGCTCCCTGGGGACAGGGCTTAATCAGCCCCAGCATTTT.